The 19 T cell receptor beta chains reported below all come from one sample, sequenced in a study of T cell repertoires in cytomegalovirus infection. MiXCR was run by TCRdb on the reads, yielding one entry per CDR3 protein. The sample carries 830,000 or so distinct CDR3 sequences, roughly 33% recorded once. Their antigen targets remain unknown. This sample comprised cultured CD8+ T cells from PBMCs, obtained from culture after CMV antigen stimulation. The receptors originated from a human donor in good health (CMV status not recorded). Some clones in this sample may be carry-over from other donors' samples.

This clonotype showed up just a few times. The rearrangement links TRBV2 to TRBJ2-6; D is undetermined. Trimming shortened V by 1 base and J by 0 bases, and 7 bases separated the two germline ends. This CDR3 region has 16 residues. The germline gives CDR1 SNHLY, CDR2 FYNNEI. CDR3 protein: CASSEEVGSGANVLTF. The CDR3 region has the DNA TGTGCCAGCAGTGAAGAGGTGGGCTCTGGGGCCAACGTCCTGACTTTC.

On this clonotype itself: This could be a read error, since a much larger clone is one nucleotide away. The chain joins TRBV7-3 to TRBJ2-1, with D perhaps given as TRBD1 or TRBD2 (6 bases each). CDR1 and CDR2 (germline): SGHTA, FQGTGA. The CDR3 is 14 residues long. CDR3: CANSSGAQPGEQFF. As DNA, the CDR3 is TGTGCCAACAGCTCGGGGGCCCAACCCGGTGAGCAGTTCTTC.

The chain couples TRBV4-1 to TRBJ2-3, with 10 bases matching TRBD2. Germline CDR1 MGHRA, CDR2 YSYEKL. Trimming removed 4 bases from V and 2 bases from J; junction bases left unmatched: 6. This CDR3 has 16 amino acids. This CDR3 is CASSLPLAGATDTQYF. The CDR3 region has the DNA TGCGCCAGCAGCCTACCCCTAGCGGGGGCCACAGATACGCAGTATTTT.

This clonotype was counted at least ten times. CDR3 sequence reads: CASSPPGAPYGYTF. The CDR3 DNA follows: TGTGCCAGCAGCCCCCCGGGAGCCCCCTATGGCTACACCTTC. V and J are TRBV7-2 and TRBJ1-2, with unresolved D. V lost 5 bases to trimming and J lost 4 bases, with 14 bases between them. CDR3 size: 14 residues. The germline V gene encodes CDR1 SGHTA and CDR2 FQGNSA.

This sequence joins TRBV5-6 and TRBJ2-1; 13 nucleotides match TRBD2. J lost 8 bases, V lost 6 bases, and 8 bases had no gene match. Germline-derived CDR1 and CDR2 are SGHDT and YYEEEE. This CDR3 spans 15 amino acids. The CDR3 nucleotides read TGTGCCAGCACCGGCGGGACTAGCGGGGCGGATGAGCAGTTCTTC. Its protein is CASTGGTSGADEQFF.

Only a few counts were recorded for this clonotype. This chain links TRBV4-1 with TRBJ2-2; tentatively, D is TRBD1 or TRBD2 (5 bases each). V lost 4 bases and J lost 6, with 18 bases in between. CDR1 MGHRA and CDR2 YSYEKL come from the germline V gene. The CDR3 runs 16 residues. CDR3 in amino acids: CASSPQTVLGAGELFF. CDR3 DNA: TGCGCCAGCAGCCCCCAGACAGTCCTCGGGGCCGGGGAGCTGTTTTTT.

This clonotype came up a few times. The V and J genes are TRBV6-2 or TRBV6-3 and TRBJ2-3, with D unresolved. This CDR3 comprises 16 residues. The V end was cut by 0 bases, the J end by 0 bases, with 10 bases between. Looked up from germline, CDR1 is MNHEY and CDR2 is SVGEGT. This CDR3 is CASSYSLAWSTDTQYF. The CDR3 DNA follows: TGTGCCAGCAGTTACTCATTAGCCTGGAGCACAGATACGCAGTATTTT.

This clonotype was recorded a few times. V is TRBV27 and J is TRBJ2-5; tentative D call: TRBD1 (6 bases). The V end lost 2 bases, the J end lost 4 bases, and 14 bases lay between the germline ends. The CDR3 has 15 residues. CDR1 is MNHEY, CDR2 SMNVEV, per germline (reference sequence). CDR3 in DNA: TGTGCCAGCAGTTTAACGGGACACAATCGAGAGACCCAGTACTTC. Translation: CASSLTGHNRETQYF.

This clonotype came up a few times. A much larger clonotype is one base distant, so this may be a read error. The genes are TRBV9 and TRBJ1-1; 7 bases line up with TRBD1. CDR3 size: 14 residues. Germline V gives CDR1 SGDLS, CDR2 YYNGEE. In nucleotides, the CDR3 is TGTGTCAGCAGCGTGACAGGGATGAACACTGAAGCTTTCTTT. It translates to CVSSVTGMNTEAFF.

Concerning this clonotype itself: Germline is not matched at one junction end, which may reflect a read error. The chain couples TRBV29-1 to TRBJ1-2; D call uncertain. The CDR3 sequence is 13 residues long. Per germline, CDR1 SQVTM and CDR2 ANQGSEA. The CDR3 DNA is TGCAGCGTTGAAGATCGGCAGAACTATGGCCACACCTTC. Amino acid sequence: CSVEDRQNYGHTF.

This clonotype appeared a few times. The chain employs TRBV14 and TRBJ1-2, with TRBD1 matching over 7 bases. Per germline, CDR1 SGHDN and CDR2 FVKESK. Trimming removed 4 bases from V and 8 bases from J; junction bases left unmatched: 4. This CDR3 is built from 12 residues. The DNA for the CDR3 is TGTGCCAGCAGCCCGACAGGGTGGGGCTACACCTTC. Protein: CASSPTGWGYTF.

This clonotype was counted ten times or more. This sequence joins TRBV6-2 or TRBV6-3 and TRBJ2-2; 7 bases are a match to TRBD1. The V gene end was trimmed by 0 bases and the J gene end by 8 bases; junction bases not matched to a gene: 12. The CDR3 is 17 amino acids. Germline CDR1 is MNHEY and CDR2 is SVGEGT. The CDR3 sequence is CASSYSPQGVLRGELFF. CDR3 nucleotides: TGTGCCAGCAGTTACTCCCCGCAGGGGGTCCTTCGGGGGGAGCTGTTTTTT.

This chain uses TRBV28 with TRBJ2-2; no clear D. CDR1 and CDR2 (germline): MDHEN, SYDVKM. The germline V and J ends were trimmed by 2 bases and 2 bases, with 9 bases remaining between them. This CDR3 has 15 residues. The CDR3 sequence: CASSLLPTNTGELFF. CDR3 bases: TGTGCCAGCAGTTTACTACCTACAAACACCGGGGAGCTGTTTTTT.

The chain has TRBV12-3 or TRBV12-4 and TRBJ2-1, with TRBD1 as a possible D gene (6 bases). The CDR3 covers 14 residues. The V end was cut by 3 bases, the J end by 7 bases, with 13 bases between. This chain's CDR3 is CASSLFDRLNEQFF. The CDR3 nucleotides read TGTGCCAGCAGTTTGTTCGACAGGCTGAATGAGCAGTTCTTC.

The table lists this clonotype with many counts. This sequence joins TRBV7-8 and TRBJ2-1, with D tentatively TRBD2 (7 bases). Trimming stripped 1 base from V and 2 bases from J, with 12 bases between. The CDR3 consists of 16 residues. The germline gives CDR1 SGHVS, CDR2 FQNEAQ. The CDR3 region is CASSLGGGAPYNEQFF. DNA of the CDR3: TGTGCCAGCAGCTTAGGTGGGGGGGCCCCCTACAATGAGCAGTTCTTC.

This clonotype was found a few times. The genes are TRBV6-2 or TRBV6-3 and TRBJ2-2; D assignment may be TRBD1 or TRBD2 (5 bases each). The ends were cut back, 6 bases at V and 7 bases at J, with 12 bases in the middle. The CDR3 covers 13 residues. Germline V gene lookup returns CDR1 MNHEY and CDR2 SVGEGT. CDR3: CASSFLGVGELFF. The DNA of the CDR3 is TGTGCCAGCAGCTTCCTGGGGGTCGGGGAGCTGTTTTTT.

This chain joins TRBV6-5 and TRBJ1-5; D not certain. Germline assignment: CDR1 MNHEY and CDR2 SVGAGI. The CDR3 is made up of 15 amino acids. Trimming left V 0 bases short and J 0 bases short, with 6 bases between. CDR3 loop: CASSYSSLSNQPQHF. DNA for the CDR3: TGTGCCAGCAGTTACTCCTCGCTTAGCAATCAGCCCCAGCATTTT.

This clonotype was observed a few times. V and J are TRBV27 and TRBJ2-5; possibly TRBD2 for D (6 bases). The V gene lost 10 bases and the J gene lost 5 bases, with 23 bases spanning the gap. The V gene's germline CDR1 is MNHEY and CDR2 SMNVEV (reference sequence). The CDR3 covers 15 residues. The CDR3 loop is CATKGRDRAGETQYF. DNA of the CDR3: TGTGCCACTAAGGGGCGGGACCGTGCAGGGGAGACCCAGTACTTC.

This clonotype was found many times. The chain joins TRBV7-2 to TRBJ2-7; TRBD1 matches 8 bases. The CDR3 is made up of 13 amino acids. With V trimmed by 5 bases and J by 6 bases, 6 bases remained unmatched. Germline CDR1 and CDR2: SGHTA and FQGNSA. The CDR3 is CASSLGQGREQYF. The CDR3 nucleotides read TGTGCCAGCAGCCTAGGACAGGGACGCGAGCAGTACTTC.